This TCR beta chain was recovered during a study of shared clonotypes between healthy human individuals. V gave up 4 bases and J gave up 2 bases, with 12 bases separating them. The germline gives CDR1 SGHKS, CDR2 YYEKEE (reference sequence). The CDR3 totals 14 residues. Measured with immunoSEQ multiplex PCR; TCRdb has only the in-frame clones, and not every one. The table has some 2.1 million clones, roughly 94% seen once; the top ten hold 0.13%. This clone was found a few times. The sequenced sample was naive CD4+ T cells sorted from blood. Subset reported: CD45RA+ positively selected. The J gene is TRBJ1-2, the V gene TRBV5-5; possible D gene TRBD1, 5 bases. This receptor was identified in a man aged 18 to 29 in good health. CDR3 loop: CASSTDSLNYGYTF. CDR3 in DNA: TGTGCCAGCAGCACTGACAGCTTGAACTATGGCTACACCTTC.